These T cell receptor beta chains were read from a single sample in a study of shared clonotypes between healthy human individuals. The assay was immunoSEQ multiplex PCR, and TCRdb's table has in-frame clones only and misses some. This sample has 2 million to 2.5 million clones; around 90% occur once, and the top ten carry approximately 0.4%. The sequencing sample was made of naive CD4+ T cells from PBMCs. These receptors all stem from a man aged 18 to 29 in good health. Some clones in this sample may be carry-over from other donors' samples. CDR3s include the opening cysteine and the closing phenylalanine or tryptophan. The D gene is left open where the match is weak. Only some rows state a clone size, as once, few, many or a class for expanded clones.

d_call: TRBD1
j_call: TRBJ2-6
clone_size: -
v_call: TRBV18
cdr3_nt: TGTGCCAGCTCACTTCGACAGGGGGCCTCGTCTGGGGCCAACGTCCTGACTTTC
cdr3_aa: CASSLRQGASSGANVLTF

d_call: -
j_call: TRBJ2-7
clone_size: -
v_call: TRBV7-9
cdr3_nt: TGTGCCAGCAGCTCCCGTTCCTACGAGCAGTACTTC
cdr3_aa: CASSSRSYEQYF

d_call: TRBD1
j_call: TRBJ2-1
clone_size: -
v_call: TRBV6-6
cdr3_nt: TGTGCCAGCAGCACCGGGACAGGGCCGGGCAATGAGCAGTTCTTC
cdr3_aa: CASSTGTGPGNEQFF

d_call: TRBD1
j_call: TRBJ2-5
clone_size: -
v_call: TRBV5-1
cdr3_nt: TGCGCCAGCAGGACAGGGAGCGAGACCCAGTACTTC
cdr3_aa: CASRTGSETQYF

d_call: TRBD2
j_call: TRBJ2-3
clone_size: -
v_call: TRBV4-2
cdr3_nt: TGTGCCAGCAGCCAAGATGGTGGGACTAGCGGGAGAGGCACAGATACGCAGTATTTT
cdr3_aa: CASSQDGGTSGRGTDTQYF

d_call: TRBD2
j_call: TRBJ2-3
clone_size: -
v_call: TRBV9
cdr3_nt: TGTGCCAGCAGCGTAGTTTCCCTAGCGGCTAGCACAGATACGCAGTATTTT
cdr3_aa: CASSVVSLAASTDTQYF

d_call: -
j_call: TRBJ1-2
clone_size: -
v_call: TRBV28
cdr3_nt: TGTGCCAGCAGGGGGGGCCTCTATGGCTACACCTTC
cdr3_aa: CASRGGLYGYTF

d_call: TRBD1
j_call: TRBJ2-4
clone_size: -
v_call: TRBV28
cdr3_nt: TGTGCCAGCAGTCGACAGGGGGCAACAGCCAAAAACATTCAGTACTTC
cdr3_aa: CASSRQGATAKNIQYF

d_call: -
j_call: TRBJ2-1
clone_size: -
v_call: TRBV28
cdr3_nt: TGTGCCAGCAGTAATCTTTCTAGGCGGGACAATGAGCAGTTCTTC
cdr3_aa: CASSNLSRRDNEQFF

d_call: -
j_call: TRBJ1-5
clone_size: -
v_call: TRBV6-6
cdr3_nt: TGTGCCAGCAGTTACCGGCCGGGGCGCGGGAAGCAGCCCCAGCATTTT
cdr3_aa: CASSYRPGRGKQPQHF

d_call: TRBD1
j_call: TRBJ1-1
clone_size: -
v_call: TRBV2
cdr3_nt: TGTGCCAGCAGTAAACCCCGCGACAGGGCGAACACTGAAGCTTTCTTT
cdr3_aa: CASSKPRDRANTEAFF

d_call: -
j_call: TRBJ1-1
clone_size: -
v_call: TRBV9
cdr3_nt: TGTGCCAGCAGCAGAGAGCCATCCGACACTGAAGCTTTCTTT
cdr3_aa: CASSREPSDTEAFF

d_call: -
j_call: TRBJ2-7
clone_size: -
v_call: TRBV27
cdr3_nt: TGTGCCAGCAGTTTTGATCCACGGGGGAAAGACGAGCAGTACTTC
cdr3_aa: CASSFDPRGKDEQYF

d_call: -
j_call: TRBJ2-4
clone_size: -
v_call: TRBV11-2
cdr3_nt: TGTGCCAGCAGCTTAGCGGGGCCAACCAAAAACATTCAGTACTTC
cdr3_aa: CASSLAGPTKNIQYF

d_call: TRBD1
j_call: TRBJ2-3
clone_size: -
v_call: TRBV15
cdr3_nt: TGTGCCACCAGCAGAGAACTAGGGACAGGGGAGGCAGATACGCAGTATTTT
cdr3_aa: CATSRELGTGEADTQYF

d_call: -
j_call: TRBJ1-6
clone_size: -
v_call: TRBV5-6
cdr3_nt: TGTGCCAGCAGCTTGATTCCGTTTGGAGATTCACCCCTCCACTTT
cdr3_aa: CASSLIPFGDSPLHF

d_call: -
j_call: TRBJ1-1
clone_size: -
v_call: TRBV9
cdr3_nt: TGTGCCAGCAGCGTAGTTGGAGGGGGCACTGAAGCTTTCTTT
cdr3_aa: CASSVVGGGTEAFF

d_call: -
j_call: TRBJ2-7
clone_size: -
v_call: TRBV7-2
cdr3_nt: TGTGCCAGCAGCTTAAGACGTAGCTCCTACGAGCAGTACTTC
cdr3_aa: CASSLRRSSYEQYF

d_call: -
j_call: TRBJ1-1
clone_size: -
v_call: TRBV4-3
cdr3_nt: TGCGCCAGCACCCGTTCAGGTCGGGGAAACACTGAAGCTTTCTTT
cdr3_aa: CASTRSGRGNTEAFF

d_call: -
j_call: TRBJ1-1
clone_size: -
v_call: TRBV2
cdr3_nt: TGTGCCAGCATACGGCAGGGTTCGATAGCGGTGGCTTTCTTT
cdr3_aa: CASIRQGSIAVAFF

d_call: -
j_call: TRBJ1-4
clone_size: -
v_call: TRBV6-1
cdr3_nt: TGTGCCAGCAGTGAAGTACAGGGAGATAATGAAAAACTGTTTTTT
cdr3_aa: CASSEVQGDNEKLFF

d_call: TRBD1
j_call: TRBJ1-4
clone_size: -
v_call: TRBV2
cdr3_nt: TGTGCCAGCACCGCCCCGGGACAGGGCCGATCTAATGAAAAACTGTTTTTT
cdr3_aa: CASTAPGQGRSNEKLFF

d_call: -
j_call: TRBJ1-1
clone_size: few
v_call: TRBV30
cdr3_nt: TGTGCCTGGAGGTATCTACAGCAGAACACTGAAGCTTTCTTT
cdr3_aa: CAWRYLQQNTEAFF

d_call: -
j_call: TRBJ2-7
clone_size: -
v_call: TRBV5-3
cdr3_nt: TGTGCCAGAAGCCCCGGGACCCGAGCCTACGAGCAGTACTTC
cdr3_aa: CARSPGTRAYEQYF

d_call: -
j_call: TRBJ2-2
clone_size: once
v_call: TRBV5-4
cdr3_nt: TGTGCCAGCAGCAAGCCCCCGGGCACCGGGGAGCTGTTTTTT
cdr3_aa: CASSKPPGTGELFF

d_call: TRBD1
j_call: TRBJ2-7
clone_size: -
v_call: TRBV28
cdr3_nt: TGTGCCAGCAGTATAGGGACAGCTATGTACGAGCAGTACTTC
cdr3_aa: CASSIGTAMYEQYF

d_call: -
j_call: TRBJ1-1
clone_size: few
v_call: TRBV28
cdr3_nt: TGTGCCAGCAGTCGAGGTTGGTCCCCGAGGGCTGAAGCTTTCTTT
cdr3_aa: CASSRGWSPRAEAFF

d_call: -
j_call: TRBJ2-7
clone_size: -
v_call: TRBV2
cdr3_nt: TGTGCCACGGCGGGGTCCTACGAGCAGTACTTC
cdr3_aa: CATAGSYEQYF

d_call: TRBD1
j_call: TRBJ2-5
clone_size: -
v_call: TRBV11-2
cdr3_nt: TGTGCCAGCAGCATACCTTCAGGGGGCGCAGAGACCCAGTACTTC
cdr3_aa: CASSIPSGGAETQYF

d_call: TRBD1
j_call: TRBJ2-3
clone_size: -
v_call: TRBV4-2
cdr3_nt: TGTGCCAGCAGCCAACCTACCGGGACAGTCCCTGGAGATACGCAGTATTTT
cdr3_aa: CASSQPTGTVPGDTQYF

d_call: TRBD1
j_call: TRBJ1-2
clone_size: -
v_call: TRBV6-5
cdr3_nt: TGTGCCAGCAGTTACGCGGGACAGGCGAACTATGGCTACACCTTC
cdr3_aa: CASSYAGQANYGYTF

d_call: -
j_call: TRBJ2-5
clone_size: -
v_call: TRBV30
cdr3_nt: TGTGCCTGGGGACCCACGCGGGAGACCCAGTACTTC
cdr3_aa: CAWGPTRETQYF

d_call: TRBD2
j_call: TRBJ2-1
clone_size: -
v_call: TRBV5-1
cdr3_nt: TGCGCCAGCAGCTCTAGCGGGAGCTCCTACAATGAGCAGTTCTTC
cdr3_aa: CASSSSGSSYNEQFF

d_call: -
j_call: TRBJ1-1
clone_size: -
v_call: TRBV6-6
cdr3_nt: TGTGCCAGCAGTATGCAGGGGAACACTGAAGCTTTCTTT
cdr3_aa: CASSMQGNTEAFF

d_call: -
j_call: TRBJ2-6
clone_size: -
v_call: TRBV30
cdr3_nt: TGTGCCTGGAGGCATGCAGGCCGAATCTCTGGGGCCAACGTCCTGACTTTC
cdr3_aa: CAWRHAGRISGANVLTF

d_call: -
j_call: TRBJ2-1
clone_size: -
v_call: TRBV5-1
cdr3_nt: TGCGCCAGCAGCTTGGAGGCTAGGTCCGATGAGCAGTTCTTC
cdr3_aa: CASSLEARSDEQFF

d_call: TRBD2
j_call: TRBJ2-1
clone_size: -
v_call: TRBV4-1
cdr3_nt: TGCGCCAGCAGCCAAGATTCTAGCGGGAGGGTAAACAATGAGCAGTTCTTC
cdr3_aa: CASSQDSSGRVNNEQFF

d_call: TRBD1
j_call: TRBJ1-2
clone_size: -
v_call: TRBV2
cdr3_nt: TGTGCCAGCAGTCCAGGGGGTAAGACTAACTATGGCTACACCTTC
cdr3_aa: CASSPGGKTNYGYTF

d_call: -
j_call: TRBJ2-5
clone_size: -
v_call: TRBV6-5
cdr3_nt: TGTGCCACGAGACACATCCAAGAGACCCAGTACTTC
cdr3_aa: CATRHIQETQYF

d_call: TRBD2
j_call: TRBJ2-3
clone_size: -
v_call: TRBV5-1
cdr3_nt: TGCGCCAGCAGCGCCAGACTAGCGGGCAGCACAGATACGCAGTATTTT
cdr3_aa: CASSARLAGSTDTQYF

d_call: TRBD2
j_call: TRBJ2-5
clone_size: once
v_call: TRBV4-3
cdr3_nt: TGCGCCAGCAGCCAAGCAAGCGGGAGGCCTGGAGGACAAGAGACCCAGTACTTC
cdr3_aa: CASSQASGRPGGQETQYF

d_call: -
j_call: TRBJ2-3
clone_size: -
v_call: TRBV5-6
cdr3_nt: TGTGCCAGCAGCTTGTATCGCCGCACAGATACGCAGTATTTT
cdr3_aa: CASSLYRRTDTQYF

d_call: -
j_call: TRBJ2-5
clone_size: once
v_call: TRBV7-2
cdr3_nt: TGTGCCAGCAGCTCCCTGACTCTAGAACAGTACTTC
cdr3_aa: CASSSLTLEQYF

d_call: TRBD1
j_call: TRBJ2-7
clone_size: -
v_call: TRBV19
cdr3_nt: TGTGCCAGTAGTGTGGGACAGGGCACCTACGAGCAGTACTTC
cdr3_aa: CASSVGQGTYEQYF

d_call: TRBD2
j_call: TRBJ2-7
clone_size: -
v_call: TRBV6-5
cdr3_nt: TGTGCCAGCAGTACTAGCGGGAGTAATTACGAGCAGTACTTC
cdr3_aa: CASSTSGSNYEQYF

d_call: TRBD1
j_call: TRBJ2-5
clone_size: -
v_call: TRBV6-6
cdr3_nt: TGTGCCAGCAGTGACAGGGGGGGAGAGACCCAGTACTTC
cdr3_aa: CASSDRGGETQYF

d_call: -
j_call: TRBJ2-5
clone_size: -
v_call: TRBV30
cdr3_nt: TGTGCCTGGTCCAGGCCCCTAGGGTACCAAGAGACCCAGTACTTC
cdr3_aa: CAWSRPLGYQETQYF

d_call: -
j_call: TRBJ1-2
clone_size: -
v_call: TRBV18
cdr3_nt: TGTGCCAGCTCACCGCGGACGGTGAACTATGGCTACACCTTC
cdr3_aa: CASSPRTVNYGYTF

d_call: -
j_call: TRBJ2-3
clone_size: -
v_call: TRBV28
cdr3_nt: TGTGCCACCCTTAGGGTGGTAGGCACAGATACGCAGTATTTT
cdr3_aa: CATLRVVGTDTQYF

d_call: -
j_call: TRBJ2-2
clone_size: -
v_call: TRBV28
cdr3_nt: TGTGCCAGCAGCCTAGGCGGGGCGAACACCGGGGAGCTGTTTTTT
cdr3_aa: CASSLGGANTGELFF

d_call: TRBD2
j_call: TRBJ2-7
clone_size: -
v_call: TRBV5-4
cdr3_nt: TGTGCCAGCAGGACCGGGACTAGCGGGAACTACGAGCAGTACTTC
cdr3_aa: CASRTGTSGNYEQYF

d_call: -
j_call: TRBJ1-5
clone_size: -
v_call: TRBV6-6
cdr3_nt: TGTGCCAGCAGAATTAGCAATCAGCCCCAGCATTTT
cdr3_aa: CASRISNQPQHF

d_call: -
j_call: TRBJ2-2
clone_size: -
v_call: TRBV28
cdr3_nt: TGTGCCAGCACCGTCTCCGGGGCAGCCTCGAACACCGGGGAGCTGTTTTTT
cdr3_aa: CASTVSGAASNTGELFF

d_call: TRBD1
j_call: TRBJ1-3
clone_size: once
v_call: TRBV7-2
cdr3_nt: TGTGCCAGCAGCCTGGGGACAGGGAGAGACACCATATATTTT
cdr3_aa: CASSLGTGRDTIYF